In its sample, the clone carrying this TCR beta chain was seen once. What it binds is unknown. This entry comes from a study of Ad26.COV2.S vaccination and SARS-CoV-2 variants. Findings and caveats of the study: Analyses that measured TCR breadth and depth may have underestimated total T cell responses.

Sequencing used immunoSEQ multiplex PCR; TCRdb keeps in-frame clones, though not all of them. The table has hundreds of thousands of clones, around 92% seen once. V lost 2 bases, J lost 0 bases, and 11 bases lay in between. The CDR3 spans 16 residues. Germline V gives CDR1 MNHEY, CDR2 SVGAGI. This sample comprised peripheral blood, obtained after recovery from COVID-19. The clonotype comes from a human donor who had recovered from COVID-19. The chain couples TRBV6-5 to TRBJ1-3; the D gene is possibly TRBD1 (5 bases). CDR3 protein: CASSYDSLSSGNTIYF. DNA of the CDR3: TGTGCCAGCAGTTACGACAGTCTCTCCTCTGGAAACACCATATATTTT.